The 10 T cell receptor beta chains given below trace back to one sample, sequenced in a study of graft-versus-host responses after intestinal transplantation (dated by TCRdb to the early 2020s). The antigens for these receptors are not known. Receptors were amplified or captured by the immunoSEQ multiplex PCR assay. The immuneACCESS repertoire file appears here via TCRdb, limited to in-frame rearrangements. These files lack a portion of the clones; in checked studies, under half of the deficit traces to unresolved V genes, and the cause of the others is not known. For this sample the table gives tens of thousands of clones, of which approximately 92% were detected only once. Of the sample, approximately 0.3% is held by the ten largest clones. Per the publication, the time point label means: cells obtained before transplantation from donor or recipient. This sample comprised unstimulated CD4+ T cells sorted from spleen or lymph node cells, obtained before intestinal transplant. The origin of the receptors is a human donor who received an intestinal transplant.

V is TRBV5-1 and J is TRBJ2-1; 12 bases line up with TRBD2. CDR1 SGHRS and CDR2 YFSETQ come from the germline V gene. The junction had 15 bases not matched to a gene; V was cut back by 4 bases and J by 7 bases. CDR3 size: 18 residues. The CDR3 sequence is CASSVLIVLAGGPNEQFF. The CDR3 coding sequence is TGCGCCAGCAGCGTCCTAATCGTTCTAGCGGGAGGGCCGAATGAGCAGTTCTTC.

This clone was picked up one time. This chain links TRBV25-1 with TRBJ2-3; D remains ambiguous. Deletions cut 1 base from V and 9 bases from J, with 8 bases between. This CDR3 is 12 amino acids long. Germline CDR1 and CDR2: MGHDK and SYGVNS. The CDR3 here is CASSESGRTQYF. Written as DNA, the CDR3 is TGTGCCAGCAGTGAATCGGGCAGAACGCAGTATTTT.

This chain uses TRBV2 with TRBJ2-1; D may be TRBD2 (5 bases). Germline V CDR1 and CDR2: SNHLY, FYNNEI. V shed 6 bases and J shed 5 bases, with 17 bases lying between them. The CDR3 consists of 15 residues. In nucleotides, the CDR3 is TGTGCCAGCAGGAGGGAGAGTAGCGTAAACAATGAGCAGTTCTTC. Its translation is CASRRESSVNNEQFF.

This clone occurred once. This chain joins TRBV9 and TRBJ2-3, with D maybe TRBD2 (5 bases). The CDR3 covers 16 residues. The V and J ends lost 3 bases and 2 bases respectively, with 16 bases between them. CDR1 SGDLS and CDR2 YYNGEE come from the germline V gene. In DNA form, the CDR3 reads TGTGCCAGCAGCGCCCCCCTTGGGGAGTACACAGATACGCAGTATTTT. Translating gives CASSAPLGEYTDTQYF.

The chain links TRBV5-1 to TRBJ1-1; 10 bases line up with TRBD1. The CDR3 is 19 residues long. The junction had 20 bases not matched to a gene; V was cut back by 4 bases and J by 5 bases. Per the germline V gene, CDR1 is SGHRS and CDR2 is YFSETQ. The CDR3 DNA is TGCGCCAGCAGCCGCTCTCCCATCGGGACAGGGGCGACGAGGACTGAAGCTTTCTTT. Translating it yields CASSRSPIGTGATRTEAFF.

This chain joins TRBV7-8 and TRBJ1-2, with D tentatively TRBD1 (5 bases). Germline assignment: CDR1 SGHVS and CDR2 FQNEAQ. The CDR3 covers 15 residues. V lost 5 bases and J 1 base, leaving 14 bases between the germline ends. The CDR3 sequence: CASSLGDPNNYGYTF. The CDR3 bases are TGTGCCAGCAGCCTCGGGGACCCTAATAACTATGGCTACACCTTC.

CDR3 sequence: CASSSDREKAGNTIYF. The CDR3 nucleotides read TGTGCCAGTAGTAGCGACAGGGAAAAAGCTGGAAACACCATATATTTT. V usage is TRBV19 and J usage is TRBJ1-3; the match to TRBD1 covers 7 bases. The V segment lost 4 bases and the J segment 2 bases; nucleotides outside the gene matches: 8. Germline CDR1 reads LNHDA; CDR2 reads SQIVND (reference sequence). The length of the CDR3 is 16 residues.

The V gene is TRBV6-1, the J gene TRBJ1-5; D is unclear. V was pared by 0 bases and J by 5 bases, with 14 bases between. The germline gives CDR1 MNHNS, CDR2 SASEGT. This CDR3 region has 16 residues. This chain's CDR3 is CASSEAGIRMDQPQHF. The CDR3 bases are TGTGCCAGCAGTGAAGCGGGGATCCGAATGGATCAGCCCCAGCATTTT.

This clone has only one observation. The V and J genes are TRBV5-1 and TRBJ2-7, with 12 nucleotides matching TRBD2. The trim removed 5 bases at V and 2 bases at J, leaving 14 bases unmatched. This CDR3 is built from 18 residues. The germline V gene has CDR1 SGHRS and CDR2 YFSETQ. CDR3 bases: TGCGCCAGCAGAACAGGACTAGCGGGGAGGAGTACCACCTACGAGCAGTACTTC. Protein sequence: CASRTGLAGRSTTYEQYF.

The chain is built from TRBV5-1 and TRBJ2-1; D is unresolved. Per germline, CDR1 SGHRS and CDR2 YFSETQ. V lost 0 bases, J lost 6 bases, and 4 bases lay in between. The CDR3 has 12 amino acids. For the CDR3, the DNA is TGCGCCAGCAGCTTGGCCCTCAATGAGCAGTTCTTC. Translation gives CASSLALNEQFF. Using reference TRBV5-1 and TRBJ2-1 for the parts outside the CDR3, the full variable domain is KAGVTQTPRYLIKTRGQQVTLSCSPISGHRSVSWYQQTPGQGLQFLFEYFSETQRNKGNFPGRFSGRQFSNSRSEMNVSTLELGDSALYLCASSLALNEQFFGPGTRLTVL.